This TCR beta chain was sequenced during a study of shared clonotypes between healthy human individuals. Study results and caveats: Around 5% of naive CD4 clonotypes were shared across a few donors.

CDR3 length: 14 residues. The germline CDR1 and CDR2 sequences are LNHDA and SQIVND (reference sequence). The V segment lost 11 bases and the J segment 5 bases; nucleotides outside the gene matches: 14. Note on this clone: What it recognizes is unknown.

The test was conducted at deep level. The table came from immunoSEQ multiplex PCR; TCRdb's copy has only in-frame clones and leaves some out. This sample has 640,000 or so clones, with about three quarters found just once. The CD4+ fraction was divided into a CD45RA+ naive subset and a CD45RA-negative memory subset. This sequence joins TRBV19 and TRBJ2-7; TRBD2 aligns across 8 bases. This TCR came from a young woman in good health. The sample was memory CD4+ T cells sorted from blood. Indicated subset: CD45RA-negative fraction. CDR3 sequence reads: CAPEDGGRSDEQYF. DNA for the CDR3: TGTGCCCCCGAGGACGGCGGGAGGAGCGACGAGCAGTACTTC.